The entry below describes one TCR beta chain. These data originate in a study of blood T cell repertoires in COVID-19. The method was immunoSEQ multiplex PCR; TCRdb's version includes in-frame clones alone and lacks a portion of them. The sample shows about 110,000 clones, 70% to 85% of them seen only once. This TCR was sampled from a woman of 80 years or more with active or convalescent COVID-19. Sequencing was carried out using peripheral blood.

For the CDR3, the DNA is TGCGCCAGCAGACTAGCGGGAGGGCCAAGCGAGCAGTACTTC. Protein product: CASRLAGGPSEQYF. V usage is TRBV10-1 and J usage is TRBJ2-7, with 13 bases that match TRBD2. The CDR3 extends over 14 amino acids. Unmatched junction bases numbered 5, after V lost 6 bases and J lost 6 bases. Germline CDR1 WNHNN, CDR2 SYGVQD (reference sequence).